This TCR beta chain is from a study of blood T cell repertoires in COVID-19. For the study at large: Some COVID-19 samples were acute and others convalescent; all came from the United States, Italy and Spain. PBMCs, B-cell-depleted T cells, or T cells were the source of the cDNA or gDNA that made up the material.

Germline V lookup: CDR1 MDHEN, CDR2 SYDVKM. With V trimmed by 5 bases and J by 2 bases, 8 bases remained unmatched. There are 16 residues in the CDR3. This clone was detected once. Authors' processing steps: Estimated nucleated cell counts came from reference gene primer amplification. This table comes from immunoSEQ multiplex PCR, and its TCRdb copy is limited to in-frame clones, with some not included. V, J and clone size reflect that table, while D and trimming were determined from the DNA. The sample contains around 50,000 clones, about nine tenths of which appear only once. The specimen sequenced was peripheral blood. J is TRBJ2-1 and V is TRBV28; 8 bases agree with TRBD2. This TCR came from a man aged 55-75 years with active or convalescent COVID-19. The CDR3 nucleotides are TGTGCCAGCAGTAACGGGGGGGCCCCAACCTACAATGAGCAGTTCTTC. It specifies CASSNGGAPTYNEQFF.